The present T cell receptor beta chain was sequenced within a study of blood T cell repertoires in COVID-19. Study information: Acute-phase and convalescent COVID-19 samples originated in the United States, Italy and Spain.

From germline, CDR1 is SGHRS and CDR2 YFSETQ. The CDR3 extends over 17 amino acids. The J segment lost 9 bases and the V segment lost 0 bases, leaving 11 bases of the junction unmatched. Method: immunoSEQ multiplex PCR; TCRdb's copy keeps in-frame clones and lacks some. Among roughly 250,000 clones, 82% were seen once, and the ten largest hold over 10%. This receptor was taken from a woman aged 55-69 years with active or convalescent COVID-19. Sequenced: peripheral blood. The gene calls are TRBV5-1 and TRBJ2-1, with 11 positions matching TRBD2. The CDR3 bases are TGCGCCAGCAGCTTGGGGCTAGCGGGGGGCAGTTTCGGTGAGCAGTTCTTC. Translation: CASSLGLAGGSFGEQFF.